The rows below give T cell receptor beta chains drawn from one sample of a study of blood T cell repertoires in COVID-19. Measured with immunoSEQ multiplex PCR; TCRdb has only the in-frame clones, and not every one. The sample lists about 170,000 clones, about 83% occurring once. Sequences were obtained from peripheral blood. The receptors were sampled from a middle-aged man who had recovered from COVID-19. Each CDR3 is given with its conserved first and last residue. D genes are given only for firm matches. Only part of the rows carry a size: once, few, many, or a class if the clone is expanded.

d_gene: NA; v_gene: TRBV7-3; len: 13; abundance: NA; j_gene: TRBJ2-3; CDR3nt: TGTGCCAGCAGCTTATGGGCAGCAGATACGCAGTATTTT; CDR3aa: CASSLWAADTQYF
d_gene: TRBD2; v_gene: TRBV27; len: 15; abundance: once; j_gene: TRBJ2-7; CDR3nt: TGTGCCAGCAGTTTGGCTAGCGGGAGTGGCTACGAGCAGTACTTC; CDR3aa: CASSLASGSGYEQYF
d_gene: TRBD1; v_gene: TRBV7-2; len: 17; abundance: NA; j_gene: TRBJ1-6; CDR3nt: TGTGCCAGCAGCTTAGTAGTCGGCGTACAGGGGCTCGGCACCCTCCACTTT; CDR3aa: CASSLVVGVQGLGTLHF
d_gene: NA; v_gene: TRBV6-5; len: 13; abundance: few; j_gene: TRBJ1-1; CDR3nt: TGTGCCAGCAGTTCCGGTGGGAGGGGAGCGGCTTTCTTT; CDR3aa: CASSSGGRGAAFF
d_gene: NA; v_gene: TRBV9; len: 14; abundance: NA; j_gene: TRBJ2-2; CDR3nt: TGTGCCAGCAGCGTAGTGGGGAGGACCGGGGAGCTGTTTTTT; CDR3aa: CASSVVGRTGELFF
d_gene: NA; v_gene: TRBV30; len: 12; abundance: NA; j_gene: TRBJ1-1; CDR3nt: TGTGCCTTTACAGGGAAGAACACTGAAGCTTTCTTT; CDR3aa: CAFTGKNTEAFF
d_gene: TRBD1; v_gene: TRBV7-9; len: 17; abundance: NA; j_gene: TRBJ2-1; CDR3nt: TGTGCCAGCAGCTTAGGTGTTACAGGGGCAGGGGGCAATGAGCAGTTCTTC; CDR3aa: CASSLGVTGAGGNEQFF
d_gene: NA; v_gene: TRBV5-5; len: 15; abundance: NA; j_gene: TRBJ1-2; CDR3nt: TGTGCCAGCAGCCGTGCATCCAAGCTTAACTATGGCTACACCTTC; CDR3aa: CASSRASKLNYGYTF
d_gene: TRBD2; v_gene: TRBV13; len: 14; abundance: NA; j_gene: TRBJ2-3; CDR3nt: TGTGCCAGCAGTGTGGGAGGGATCACAGATACGCAGTATTTT; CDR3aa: CASSVGGITDTQYF
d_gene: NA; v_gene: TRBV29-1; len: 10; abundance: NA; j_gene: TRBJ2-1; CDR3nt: TGCAGCGTTGAAACGCTAGAGCAGTTCTTC; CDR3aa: CSVETLEQFF
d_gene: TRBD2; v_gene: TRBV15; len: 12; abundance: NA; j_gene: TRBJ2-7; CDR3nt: TGTGCCACCAGCAGAGACGGCGGGGGGCAGTACTTC; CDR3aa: CATSRDGGGQYF
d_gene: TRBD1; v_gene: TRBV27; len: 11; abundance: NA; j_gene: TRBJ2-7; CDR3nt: TGTGCCAGCAGGAGGGGGCCCGAGCAGTACTTC; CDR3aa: CASRRGPEQYF
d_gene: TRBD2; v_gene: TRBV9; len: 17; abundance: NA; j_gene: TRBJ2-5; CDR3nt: TGTGCCAGCAGCGCGGGGACTAGCGGGGGCCTGCAAGAGACCCAGTACTTC; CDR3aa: CASSAGTSGGLQETQYF
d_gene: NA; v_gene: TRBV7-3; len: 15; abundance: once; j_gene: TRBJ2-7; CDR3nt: TGTGCCAGCAGCTTACAGCAGGGGCCCTCCTACGAGCAGTACTTC; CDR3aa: CASSLQQGPSYEQYF
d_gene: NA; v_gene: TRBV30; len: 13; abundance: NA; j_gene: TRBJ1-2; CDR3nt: TGTGCCTGGAGTGGGACGACGGGATATGGCTACACCTTC; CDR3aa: CAWSGTTGYGYTF
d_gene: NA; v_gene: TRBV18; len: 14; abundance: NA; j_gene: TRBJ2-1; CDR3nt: TGTGCCAGCTCTCTTACCCAGGGCTACAATGAGCAGTTCTTC; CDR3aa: CASSLTQGYNEQFF
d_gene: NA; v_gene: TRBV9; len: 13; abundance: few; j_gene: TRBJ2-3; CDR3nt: TGTGCCAGCAACCAAGGGGGCACAGATACGCAGTATTTT; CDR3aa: CASNQGGTDTQYF
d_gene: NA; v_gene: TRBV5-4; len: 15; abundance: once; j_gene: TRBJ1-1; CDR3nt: TGTGCCAGCAGCGAGTCCGGGAGGTTGAACACTGAAGCTTTCTTT; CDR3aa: CASSESGRLNTEAFF
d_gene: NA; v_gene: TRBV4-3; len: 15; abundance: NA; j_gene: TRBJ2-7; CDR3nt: TGCGCCAGCAGCCAAGATTGGGCCAGCTCCTACGAGCAGTACTTC; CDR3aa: CASSQDWASSYEQYF
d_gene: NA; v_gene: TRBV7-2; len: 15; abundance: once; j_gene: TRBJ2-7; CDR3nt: TGTGCCAGCAGCTTAGTATACAGAATTTCCGGCGAGCAGTACTTC; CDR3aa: CASSLVYRISGEQYF
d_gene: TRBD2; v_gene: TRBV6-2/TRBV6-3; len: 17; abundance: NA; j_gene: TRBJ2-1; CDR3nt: TGTGCCAGCAGTTATGGGGTCCTAGCGGGACGGGACAATGAGCAGTTCTTC; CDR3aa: CASSYGVLAGRDNEQFF
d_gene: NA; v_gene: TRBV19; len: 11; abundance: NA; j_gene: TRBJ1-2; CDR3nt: TGTGCCAGTACGGGGGACTATGGCTACACCTTC; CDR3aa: CASTGDYGYTF